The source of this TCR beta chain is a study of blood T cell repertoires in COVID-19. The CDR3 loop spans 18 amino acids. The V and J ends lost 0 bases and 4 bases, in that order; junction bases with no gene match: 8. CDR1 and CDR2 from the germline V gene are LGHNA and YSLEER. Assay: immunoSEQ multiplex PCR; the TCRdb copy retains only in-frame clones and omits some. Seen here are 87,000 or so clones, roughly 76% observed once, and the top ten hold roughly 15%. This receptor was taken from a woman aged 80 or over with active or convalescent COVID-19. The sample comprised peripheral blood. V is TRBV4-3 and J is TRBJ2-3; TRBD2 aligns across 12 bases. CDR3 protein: CASSQEFLAGGLADTQYF. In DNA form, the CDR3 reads TGCGCCAGCAGCCAAGAGTTCCTAGCGGGGGGGTTAGCAGATACGCAGTATTTT.